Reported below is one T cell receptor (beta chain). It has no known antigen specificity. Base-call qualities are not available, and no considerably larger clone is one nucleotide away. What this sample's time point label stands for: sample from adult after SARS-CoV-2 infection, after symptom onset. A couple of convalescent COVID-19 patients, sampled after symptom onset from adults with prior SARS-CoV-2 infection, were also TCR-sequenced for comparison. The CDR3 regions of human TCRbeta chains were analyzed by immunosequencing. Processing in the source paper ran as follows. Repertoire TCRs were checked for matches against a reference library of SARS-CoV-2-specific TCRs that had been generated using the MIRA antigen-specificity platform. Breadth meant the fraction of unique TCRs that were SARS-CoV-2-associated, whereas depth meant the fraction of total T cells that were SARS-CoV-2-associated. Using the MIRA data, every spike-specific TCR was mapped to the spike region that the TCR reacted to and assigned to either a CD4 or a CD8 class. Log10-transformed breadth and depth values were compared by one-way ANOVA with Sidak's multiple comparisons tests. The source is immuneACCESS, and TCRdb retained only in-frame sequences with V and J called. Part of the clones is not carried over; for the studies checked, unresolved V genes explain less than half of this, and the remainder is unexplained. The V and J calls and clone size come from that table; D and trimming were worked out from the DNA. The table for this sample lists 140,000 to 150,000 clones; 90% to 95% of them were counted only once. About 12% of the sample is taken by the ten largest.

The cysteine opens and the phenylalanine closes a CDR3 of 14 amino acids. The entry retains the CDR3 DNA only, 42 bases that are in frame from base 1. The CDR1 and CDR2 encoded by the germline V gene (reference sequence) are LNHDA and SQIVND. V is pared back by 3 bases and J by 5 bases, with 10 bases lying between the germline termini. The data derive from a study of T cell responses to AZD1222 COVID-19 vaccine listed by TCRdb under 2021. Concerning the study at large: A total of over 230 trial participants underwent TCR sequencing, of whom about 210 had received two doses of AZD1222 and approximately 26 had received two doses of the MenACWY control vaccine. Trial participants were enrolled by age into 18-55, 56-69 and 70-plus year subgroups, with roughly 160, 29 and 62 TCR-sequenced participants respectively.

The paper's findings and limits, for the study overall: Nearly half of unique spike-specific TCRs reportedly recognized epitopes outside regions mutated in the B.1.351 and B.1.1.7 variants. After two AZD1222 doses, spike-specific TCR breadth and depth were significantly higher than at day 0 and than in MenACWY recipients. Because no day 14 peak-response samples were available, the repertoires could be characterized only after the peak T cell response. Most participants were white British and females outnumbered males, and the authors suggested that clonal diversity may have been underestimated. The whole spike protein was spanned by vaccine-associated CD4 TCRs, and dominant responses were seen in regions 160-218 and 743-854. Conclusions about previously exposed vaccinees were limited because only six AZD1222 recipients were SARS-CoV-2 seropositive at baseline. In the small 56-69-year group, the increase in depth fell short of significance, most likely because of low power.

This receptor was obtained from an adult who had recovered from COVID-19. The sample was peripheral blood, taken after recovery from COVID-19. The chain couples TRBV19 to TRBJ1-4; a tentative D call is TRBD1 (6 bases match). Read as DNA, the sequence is TGTGCCAGTAGTATCAGGGGCCCAAATGAAAAACTGTTTTTT. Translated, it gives CASSIRGPNEKLFF.